These T cell receptor beta chains were read from a single sample in a study of blood T cell repertoires in COVID-19. Produced via immunoSEQ multiplex PCR; TCRdb's table is partial and in-frame only. The profile covers approximately 210,000 clones, with under 90% appearing a single time and roughly a tenth taken by the ten largest. The sample consisted of peripheral blood. These receptors were obtained from an elderly woman with COVID-19, enrolled during active disease. The CDR3 runs from the conserved cysteine through the conserved F or W. The D gene is left open where the match is weak. Part of the rows lack a size; the others show once, few, many or a class for expanded clones.

>-|TRBJ2-5|TRBV19|-
CASSAGLQETQYF
TGTGCCAGTAGTGCGGGTCTCCAAGAGACCCAGTACTTC
>few|TRBJ2-1|TRBV19|TRBD1
CASKGGQGANEQFF
TGTGCCAGTAAAGGGGGTCAGGGGGCAAATGAGCAGTTCTTC
>-|TRBJ1-1|TRBV20-1|TRBD1
CSASSEGASMNTEAFF
TGCAGTGCTAGTTCCGAGGGGGCGTCAATGAACACTGAAGCTTTCTTT
>few|TRBJ2-1|TRBV11-3|-
CASSLGTSNEQFF
TGTGCCAGCAGCTTAGGTACTAGCAATGAGCAGTTCTTC
>-|TRBJ2-3|TRBV6-5|TRBD1
CASSYGDRGTDTQYF
TGTGCCAGCAGTTACGGGGACAGGGGAACAGATACGCAGTATTTT
>-|TRBJ2-2|TRBV6-4|TRBD2
CASEGVAGEEGTGELFF
TGTGCCAGCGAGGGGGTAGCGGGGGAAGAAGGAACCGGGGAGCTGTTTTTT
>-|TRBJ2-3|TRBV29-1|TRBD2
CSVVLAGGKGGTDTQYF
TGCAGCGTTGTTCTGGCGGGGGGCAAAGGGGGCACAGATACGCAGTATTTT
>-|TRBJ1-2|TRBV5-1|TRBD1
CASRQGSIYGYTF
TGCGCCAGCCGACAGGGGAGCATCTATGGCTACACCTTC
>few|TRBJ2-3|TRBV6-5|TRBD1
CASRQGADTQYF
TGTGCCAGCAGGCAGGGGGCAGATACGCAGTATTTT
>-|TRBJ1-2|TRBV2|TRBD1
CASSSGTGGYTF
TGTGCCAGCAGTTCTGGGACAGGTGGCTACACCTTC
>-|TRBJ1-4|TRBV18|-
CASSPVWSRGVGEKLFF
TGTGCCAGCTCACCAGTTTGGAGTAGGGGCGTTGGTGAAAAACTGTTTTTT
>once|TRBJ1-1|TRBV27|-
CASSFGLGGTEAFF
TGTGCCAGCAGTTTCGGACTCGGTGGGACTGAAGCTTTCTTT
>-|TRBJ1-2|TRBV28|-
CASSSTGGGGYTF
TGTGCCAGCAGTTCCACCGGGGGGGGAGGCTACACCTTC
>-|TRBJ2-1|TRBV5-5|-
CASTPGTYNEQFF
TGTGCCAGCACCCCCGGGACTTACAATGAGCAGTTCTTC
>-|TRBJ1-3|TRBV3-1/TRBV3-2|-
CASSPFTGSGNTIYF
TGTGCCAGCAGCCCATTCACAGGCTCTGGAAACACCATATATTTT
>-|TRBJ1-3|TRBV5-1|-
CASSLVSGSGNTIYF
TGCGCCAGCAGCTTGGTGTCAGGCTCTGGAAACACCATATATTTT
>-|TRBJ2-1|TRBV11-1|TRBD2
CASSLTAGGFNEQFF
TGTGCCAGCAGCTTGACCGCGGGGGGGTTCAATGAGCAGTTCTTC
>-|TRBJ2-3|TRBV20-1|TRBD2
CSASPSGGTDTQYF
TGCAGTGCTAGTCCTAGCGGGGGCACAGATACGCAGTATTTT
>-|TRBJ2-7|TRBV5-1|-
CASSSTNLRGASYEQYF
TGCGCCAGCAGTTCGACCAACCTCAGGGGGGCTTCCTACGAGCAGTACTTC
>-|TRBJ1-1|TRBV28|TRBD1
CASRGPGQLVEAFF
TGTGCCAGCAGGGGCCCGGGACAGTTAGTCGAAGCTTTCTTT
>few|TRBJ1-3|TRBV4-2|-
CASSQEPLLAGSGNTIYF
TGTGCCAGCAGCCAAGAACCCCTCCTAGCGGGCTCTGGAAACACCATATATTTT
>once|TRBJ1-1|TRBV19|TRBD1
CASTLGQGTKAFF
TGTGCCAGTACCCTGGGACAGGGGACGAAGGCTTTCTTT
>-|TRBJ2-5|TRBV19|-
CASSRQQETQYF
TGTGCCAGTAGCAGACAGCAAGAGACCCAGTACTTC
>-|TRBJ1-1|TRBV18|TRBD1
CASSPRRQGEAEAFF
TGTGCCAGCTCACCACGTAGACAGGGAGAGGCTGAAGCTTTCTTT
>once|TRBJ1-3|TRBV28|TRBD1
CASSLVLQGASGNTIYF
TGTGCCAGCAGTCTAGTCCTACAGGGGGCATCTGGAAACACCATATATTTT
>-|TRBJ1-1|TRBV6-4|-
CASAWEYIQNTEAFF
TGTGCCAGTGCGTGGGAGTATATCCAGAACACTGAAGCTTTCTTT
>-|TRBJ2-1|TRBV6-6|TRBD1
CASSPQTGEGYNEQFF
TGTGCCAGCAGCCCTCAGACAGGGGAAGGTTACAATGAGCAGTTCTTC
>-|TRBJ1-5|TRBV18|TRBD1
CASSRYDRDGNQPQHF
TGTGCCAGCTCACGATATGACAGGGACGGCAATCAGCCCCAGCATTTT
>-|TRBJ2-2|TRBV6-1|TRBD1
CASSETGGWTGELFF
TGTGCCAGCAGTGAGACAGGGGGTTGGACCGGGGAGCTGTTTTTT
>-|TRBJ2-5|TRBV18|TRBD2
CASSPPTSGYQETQYF
TGTGCCAGCTCACCACCTACTAGCGGGTATCAAGAGACCCAGTACTTC
>-|TRBJ1-2|TRBV28|TRBD1
CASSMTGNYGYTF
TGTGCCAGCAGTATGACAGGGAACTATGGCTACACCTTC
>-|TRBJ2-6|TRBV5-1|-
CASSLVGVGANVLTF
TGCGCCAGCAGCTTGGTAGGGGTTGGGGCCAACGTCCTGACTTTC
>-|TRBJ1-5|TRBV5-1|-
CASSAGGGNQPQHF
TGCGCCAGCAGCGCGGGGGGAGGGAATCAGCCCCAGCATTTT
>-|TRBJ2-3|TRBV11-2|-
CASKRGGTSTDTQYF
TGTGCCAGCAAAAGGGGGGGGACATCCACAGATACGCAGTATTTT
>-|TRBJ1-5|TRBV28|-
CASSLFRGNSNQPQHF
TGTGCCAGCAGTTTATTTAGGGGGAATAGCAATCAGCCCCAGCATTTT
>-|TRBJ1-2|TRBV6-4|TRBD1
CASSPGQGNYGYTF
TGTGCCAGCAGCCCGGGACAGGGGAACTATGGCTACACCTTC
>-|TRBJ1-4|TRBV19|TRBD1
CASSSGAGGSEKLFF
TGTGCCAGTAGTTCCGGGGCAGGGGGGAGTGAAAAACTGTTTTTT
>-|TRBJ1-2|TRBV9|TRBD1
CASSVGQGAYYGYTF
TGTGCCAGCAGCGTAGGACAGGGGGCTTACTATGGCTACACCTTC
>-|TRBJ2-1|TRBV3-1/TRBV3-2|TRBD2
CASSVSGSPLREQFF
TGTGCCAGCAGCGTTAGCGGGAGTCCCTTGCGTGAGCAGTTCTTC
>-|TRBJ1-5|TRBV5-6|TRBD1
CASSAFGQGGQPQHF
TGTGCCAGCAGCGCGTTCGGACAGGGCGGCCAGCCCCAGCATTTT
>-|TRBJ1-2|TRBV27|TRBD1
CASRPVGQGANYGYTF
TGTGCCAGCAGACCCGTGGGACAGGGGGCGAACTATGGCTACACCTTC
>once|TRBJ1-5|TRBV10-3|TRBD1
CATSGGLGNQPQHF
TGTGCCACTTCAGGGGGACTGGGCAATCAGCCCCAGCATTTT
>few|TRBJ2-4|TRBV20-1|TRBD2
CSAASGDIQYF
TGCAGTGCTGCTAGCGGGGACATTCAGTACTTC
>-|TRBJ1-3|TRBV5-4|-
CASSPNIGNSGNTIYF
TGTGCCAGCAGCCCAAATATCGGTAACTCTGGAAACACCATATATTTT
>-|TRBJ1-4|TRBV5-5|TRBD1
CASSRWTGEGEKLFF
TGTGCCAGCAGCCGGTGGACAGGGGAGGGAGAAAAACTGTTTTTT
>-|TRBJ1-5|TRBV28|-
CASSSLSYSNQPQHF
TGTGCCAGCAGTTCGCTGAGTTATAGCAATCAGCCCCAGCATTTT
>-|TRBJ1-2|TRBV2|-
CASSDRPANYGYTF
TGTGCCAGCAGTGACAGGCCCGCTAACTATGGCTACACCTTC
>few|TRBJ1-1|TRBV6-1|TRBD1
CASSEYRGMNTEAFF
TGTGCCAGCAGTGAATACAGGGGTATGAACACTGAAGCTTTCTTT
>-|TRBJ2-1|TRBV5-4|-
CASSLGARYNEQFF
TGTGCCAGCAGCTTGGGGGCCCGATACAATGAGCAGTTCTTC
>once|TRBJ1-1|TRBV27|-
CASSLYGNTEAFF
TGTGCCAGCAGTTTATACGGGAACACTGAAGCTTTCTTT
>-|TRBJ2-1|TRBV28|TRBD1
CASSPPRTGYYNEQFF
TGTGCCAGCAGCCCTCCACGGACAGGCTACTACAATGAGCAGTTCTTC
>-|TRBJ1-6|TRBV5-1|-
CASSLQGNSPLHF
TGCGCCAGCAGCTTACAGGGTAATTCACCCCTCCACTTT
>-|TRBJ2-3|TRBV6-5|-
CASRPTRTDTQYF
TGTGCCAGCAGGCCGACTAGGACGGATACGCAGTATTTT